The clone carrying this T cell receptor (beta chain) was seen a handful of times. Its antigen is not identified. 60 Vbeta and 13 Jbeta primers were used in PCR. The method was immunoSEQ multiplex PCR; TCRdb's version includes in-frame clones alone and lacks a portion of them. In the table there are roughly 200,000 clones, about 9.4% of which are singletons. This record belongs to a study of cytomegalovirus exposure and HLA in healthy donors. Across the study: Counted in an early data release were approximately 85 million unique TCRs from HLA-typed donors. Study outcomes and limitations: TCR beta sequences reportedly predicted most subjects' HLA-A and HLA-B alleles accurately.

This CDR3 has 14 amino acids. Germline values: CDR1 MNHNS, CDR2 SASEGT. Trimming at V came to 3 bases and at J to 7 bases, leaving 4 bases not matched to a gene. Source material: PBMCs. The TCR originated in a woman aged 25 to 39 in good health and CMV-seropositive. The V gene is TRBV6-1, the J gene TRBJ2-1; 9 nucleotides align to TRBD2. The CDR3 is CASSDLAGFNEQFF. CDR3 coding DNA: TGTGCCAGCAGTGACCTAGCGGGGTTTAATGAGCAGTTCTTC.